This passage covers 2 T cell receptor beta chains from one sample sequenced in a study of Graves' ophthalmopathy and Graves' hyperthyroidism. Scientists amplified the TCR beta CDR3 regions from RNA transcripts. Second-round multiplex PCR followed a first-round RT-PCR using HTBI primers. TCRdb redid the calling of the multiplex PCR reads with MiXCR, one entry per CDR3 protein. This table holds around 670,000 distinct CDR3 sequences, 35% to 50% found once. The sequencing sample was made of peripheral blood. All receptors come from an adult man with Graves' ophthalmopathy.

The CDR3: CASSPPQLGHLNTEAFF. The CDR3 bases are TGTGCCAGCAGCCCCCCCCAATTAGGACACCTGAACACTGAAGCTTTCTTT. The chain combines TRBV7-9 with TRBJ1-1; D possibly corresponds to TRBD1 (5 bases). The V and J ends lost 5 bases and 0 bases respectively, with 19 bases between them. The CDR3 consists of 17 residues. Looked up from germline, CDR1 is SEHNR and CDR2 is FQNEAQ (reference sequence).

The J gene is TRBJ1-4, the V gene TRBV2; no clear D gene. This CDR3 spans 15 amino acids. Germline-derived CDR1 and CDR2 are SNHLY and FYNNEI. Trimming took 6 bases from V and 10 from J, leaving 21 bases between them. CDR3 DNA: TGTGCCAGCAGAACAGAGCGGATCCCGGGTGGAAAACTGTTTTTT. Its protein is CASRTERIPGGKLFF.